The clone carrying this TCR beta chain was seen more than once but under ten times. Antigen specificity is unknown. TCRdb passed the 5' RACE reads through MiXCR, listing each CDR3 protein once. Among roughly 470,000 distinct CDR3 sequences listed, over 11% were seen once. The data derive from a study of identical twins. General observations from the study: Models underestimated TCR alpha sharing (out-of-frame) in monozygotic twins.

Healthy Caucasians, and only they, were the donors. This sample was shared with a second study, whose subject was yellow fever vaccine responses in identical twins.

The TCR sequence derives from a woman aged 18-29 years in good health. What was sequenced was CD4+ T cells sorted from blood.

CDR3 protein: CASSRDRSLGTEAFF. The CDR3 DNA follows: TGTGCCAGCAGCCGGGACCGAAGTTTGGGCACTGAAGCTTTCTTT. The chain recombines TRBV2 with TRBJ1-1, with D tentatively TRBD1 (5 bases). The CDR3 loop spans 15 amino acids. V was trimmed by 6 bases and J by 4 bases, leaving 18 bases between them. The germline V gene has CDR1 SNHLY and CDR2 FYNNEI.